The entry below gives a single TCR beta chain sequence along with its context. Many counts were recorded for this clonotype. Its antigen is currently not known. No clone much larger than this one lies a single base away; base qualities are absent. This entry is derived from a study of regulatory T cells in long-lasting Graves disease (dated by TCRdb to the early 2020s). Regarding the complete study: Patients with newly diagnosed Graves' disease had been on antithyroid drugs for under 3 months. Persistent Graves' disease patients were compared with newly diagnosed Graves' disease patients by peripheral blood TCR sequencing and RNA sequencing. The study took place in China and was registered as a clinical trial. A total of 33 samples underwent TCR sequencing: around 13 from persistent and roughly 20 from newly diagnosed Graves' disease patients. On the study overall, not on this receptor specifically: Compared with newly diagnosed patients, patients with persistent Graves' disease had lower TCR Shannon entropy and fewer highly expanded clones, which suggests clonal expansion. Persistent patients shared more public clonotypes among themselves (2,741) than newly diagnosed patients did (approximately 870). The authors noted that the small sample size was a limitation that may lower accuracy. Only the TCR beta chain was sequenced and analyzed. Only peripheral blood was studied, because thyroid tissue, the primary lesion, was inaccessible. Persistent disease showed preferential use of TRBV28, TRBJ1-2 and TRBJ2-5, whereas newly diagnosed disease favored TRBV20-1 and TRBJ2-1.

The time point label, as the study defines it: newly diagnosed GD, antithyroid drugs for less than 3 months. For both TCR sequencing and RNA sequencing, RNA was extracted from PBMCs using TRIzol. The diagnosis of Graves' disease was made according to American Thyroid Association guidelines. Patients for the study were recruited at an endocrinology department in Xi'an, China. Each patient gave 9 to 10 milliliters of peripheral blood, collected in an EDTA anticoagulant tube. Ficoll Paque Plus density gradient separation was used to isolate PBMCs, and no additional T cell sorting was done. An Agilent 2100 Bioanalyzer and agarose gel were used to check RNA quality, while a NanoDrop 2000 measured RNA concentration. Between the V and J ends, shortened by 5 bases and 3 bases respectively, the junction contains 14 bases. The CDR3 has 14 amino acids, counting the end cysteine and phenylalanine. Only the CDR3 DNA stays, 42 bases, in frame from base 1. CDR1 and CDR2, looked up from the germline V gene, are SNHLY and FYNNEI.

Library creation used multiplex PCR. Sequencing was carried out with an Illumina HiSeq 4000. TCR beta libraries were built with iRepertoire HTBI primers and Arm-PCR amplification of CDR3 regions. Gel purification was performed on PCR products prior to sequencing. The study's own analysis went as follows. A total of fewer than 70 TRBV and under 15 TRBJ segments were identified across samples and were used for gene usage analysis of CDR3 amino acid clonotypes. COPE and FqMerger were used to merge filtered high-quality paired reads into contigs. BLAST was used to align contigs to IMGT TRBV, TRBD and TRBJ reference genes, and CDR3 was defined according to IMGT. Clonotypes above 0.1% frequency were classified as highly expanded clones. Shannon entropy served as the measure of repertoire diversity, while the Gini coefficient captured V-J evenness. Public clonotypes were defined as clonotypes shared by more than one individual. TCRdb cleaned the public reads at Q25 with fastp, built clones with MiXCR and kept in-frame beta chains. Entries are consolidated by CDR3 protein sequence, retaining the most common genes and DNA. TCRdb's processing, not the authors' own work, is the source of the V and J calls. The sample contains a few hundred thousand distinct CDR3 sequences, over 15% of them found a single time. 25% to 30% of the sample is in the top ten clones.

The same specimen was also included in a second study, on T cells in Graves' hyperthyroidism and ophthalmopathy. As that second paper reports: Graves' hyperthyroidism was defined as stable when no progression to ophthalmopathy occurred over 18 months of follow-up. Hyperthyroidism patients were newly diagnosed, had a disease duration of under 2 months, and were aged 18 to 65 years. Exclusion was applied to patients with uncontrolled infections, other autoimmune diseases, pregnancy or lactation. Diagnoses were established on the basis of clinical symptoms, serum thyroxine and TRAb, thyroid ultrasound, and orbital computed tomography. The TCR CDR3 was subjected to a first round of RT-PCR using the HTBI primer set and the Qiagen OneStep RT-PCR kit. Blood samples also contained most of the expanded thyroid clonotypes (frequency above 0.001), which suggests that blood repertoires may reflect thyroid immune responses. Ophthalmopathy was separated from stable hyperthyroidism by a 13 V-J signature model, with over 85% sensitivity and 81% to 82% specificity obtained in cross-validation and 80%/75% obtained in testing. In validation, the model predicted progression to ophthalmopathy a median of 6.5 months before onset, with over 60% sensitivity and 72.22% specificity. To identify TCR V-J signatures that set the groups apart, the researchers used a discovery cohort of 100 patients, made up of approximately 43 with Graves' ophthalmopathy and 57 with stable Graves' hyperthyroidism. Prospective prediction of ophthalmopathy was tested in an independent validation cohort consisting of 18 hyperthyroidism patients and over 15 patients who later progressed to ophthalmopathy. For training and testing, the 80 to 100 patients in the discovery cohort were randomly divided in a 7:3 ratio. In addition, the study compared T-cell repertoires in thyroid tissue and in blood from a handful of Graves' hyperthyroidism patients. After blood sampling, hyperthyroidism patients were treated with methimazole at a starting dose of 30 mg daily, and ophthalmopathy patients were treated with high-dose intravenous methylprednisolone. Libraries were constructed in a second round of multiplex PCR, after which size selection and purification were carried out. The libraries were sequenced on an Illumina HiSeq2000 using paired-end 100 bp reads. SOAPnuke was used to process the raw data, with reads discarded if the reads contained adapters or uncalled bases, had a mean Phred below 15, or lacked an exact constant-primer or identifier match. COPE v1.2.5 was used to merge high-quality paired reads, and clonotypes were defined as unique nucleotide sequences. MiTCR v1.1 was used to align the clonotypes against IMGT TRBV, TRBD and TRBJ reference segments. The analysis was restricted to V-J combinations with a frequency above 0.0001, which together covered roughly 99% of the repertoires. The TCS score was defined as F50 (clonal expansion) divided by E x V (chaos), with BLOSUM62-based TCRdist calculated between CDR3 peptides within each V-J. Welch's t-statistics and random forest reduced just over 500 V-J features to 10 to 15, which were used in a naive Bayes classifier (R e1071). Sample size was not statistically predetermined, and blinding of investigators to group allocation was not performed. The paper describes TCR Vbeta CDR3 sequencing of 135 peripheral blood samples, made up of 43 ophthalmopathy patients, around 78 hyperthyroidism patients and about 17 progressor patients.

The clonotype was recovered from a man between 40 and 49 years old with Graves disease. Donor details come from another sample of the same person, matched by shared clones. The input for sequencing was peripheral blood mononuclear cells (PBMCs), taken at new diagnosis, from a patient treated with antithyroid drugs. The chain links TRBV2 with TRBJ2-7; 6 matching bases give a weak D call of TRBD2. The nucleotides read TGTGCCAGCAGTAACGGGGGACTTCGCTACGAGCAGTACTTC. The translation is CASSNGGLRYEQYF.